The 21 T cell receptor beta chains below all came from one sample that was sequenced in a study of cytomegalovirus exposure and HLA in healthy donors. PCR involved 60 Vbeta and 13 Jbeta primers. The assay was immunoSEQ multiplex PCR, and TCRdb's table has in-frame clones only and misses some. The sample has 100,000 to 150,000 clones, 77% seen once. The sequenced material came from PBMCs. The receptors derive from a male donor in good health and CMV-seropositive.

The gene calls are TRBV19 and TRBJ1-6, with D possibly being TRBD1 (5 bases). Trimming removed 3 bases at V and 8 bases at J, with 17 bases between. Germline CDR1 LNHDA, CDR2 SQIVND (reference sequence). The CDR3 loop spans 16 amino acids. The CDR3 DNA reads TGTGCCAGTAGTATTCGGGGGGGACGGTATTATTCACCCCTCCACTTT. Translated, it gives CASSIRGGRYYSPLHF. Variable domain in full (rest from reference TRBV19 and TRBJ1-6): DGGITQSPKYLFRKEGQNVTLSCEQNLNHDAMYWYRQDPGQGLRLIYYSQIVNDFQKGDIAEGYSVSREKKESFPLTVTSAQKNPTAFYLCASSIRGGRYYSPLHFGNGTRLTVT.

The gene calls are TRBV28 and TRBJ1-4; no firm D call. CDR1 is MDHEN and CDR2 is SYDVKM in the germline V gene. Trimming took off 7 bases at V and 0 bases at J, with 6 bases between the two ends. The CDR3 contains 13 residues. CDR3 sequence: CASISSTNEKLFF. The DNA for the CDR3 is TGTGCCAGCATTTCCTCAACTAATGAAAAACTGTTTTTT.

V and J are TRBV18 and TRBJ2-5; 8 nucleotides align to TRBD1. This CDR3 has 14 residues. The germline CDR1 and CDR2 sequences are KGHSH and LQKENI. The V gene end was trimmed by 6 bases and the J gene end by 1 base; junction bases not matched to a gene: 4. CDR3 in DNA: TGTGCCAGCTCCCTCGACAGGGGCCAAGAGACCCAGTACTTC. Residues: CASSLDRGQETQYF.

The chain carries TRBV2 and TRBJ1-1; maybe TRBD1 (5 bases). Germline V gives CDR1 SNHLY, CDR2 FYNNEI. V lost 9 bases to trimming and J lost 0 bases, with 11 bases between them. This CDR3 is 13 amino acids long. In nucleotides, the CDR3 is TGTGCCAGTGAAGGGGTCATGAACACTGAAGCTTTCTTT. Its protein product is CASEGVMNTEAFF.

This clone was seen more than once but under ten times. This chain links TRBV28 with TRBJ2-3, with TRBD2 matching 8 bases. The CDR3 has 15 residues. Germline V gene data show CDR1 as MDHEN and CDR2 as SYDVKM. V was clipped by 10 bases and J by 5 bases; unmatched bases: 14. The CDR3 here is CATRTPGTSGDTQYF. The CDR3 coding sequence is TGTGCCACCCGAACTCCCGGGACTAGTGGAGATACGCAGTATTTT.

The chain carries TRBV18 and TRBJ2-1; 7 bases agree with TRBD1. Per germline, CDR1 KGHSH and CDR2 LQKENI. V trimming: 3 bases; J trimming: 4 bases; junction bases outside the gene matches: 9. The CDR3 is 16 residues long. The CDR3: CASSPDDREFYNEQFF. In DNA form, the CDR3 reads TGTGCCAGCTCACCTGACGACAGGGAGTTTTACAATGAGCAGTTCTTC.

V and J are TRBV2 and TRBJ1-2; D gene unclear. The CDR3 is 16 residues long. Trimming took 5 bases from V and 4 from J, leaving 20 bases between them. Per germline, CDR1 SNHLY and CDR2 FYNNEI. The DNA of the CDR3 is TGTGCCAGCAGTAACCGAGTCCTTGACACGACCTATGGCTACACCTTC. It specifies CASSNRVLDTTYGYTF. Supplemented by reference TRBV2 and TRBJ1-2, the full variable domain reads EPEVTQTPSHQVTQMGQEVILRCVPISNHLYFYWYRQILGQKVEFLVSFYNNEISEKSEIFDDQFSVERPDGSNFTLKIRSTKLEDSAMYFCASSNRVLDTTYGYTFGSGTRLTVV.

This clone appeared a few times. The rearrangement links TRBV6-6 to TRBJ1-1; the D gene is possibly TRBD1 (5 bases). There are 14 residues in the CDR3. CDR1 is MNHNY, CDR2 SVGAGI, per germline (reference sequence). The ends were cut back, 6 bases at V and 5 bases at J, with 16 bases in the middle. CDR3 amino acids: CASSVQGKGTEAFF. The CDR3 bases are TGTGCCAGCAGCGTTCAGGGAAAGGGGACTGAAGCTTTCTTT.

V and J are TRBV5-1 and TRBJ2-1, with D uncertain. V gave up 0 bases and J gave up 4 bases, with 11 bases separating them. The CDR3 length is 15 residues. CDR1 SGHRS and CDR2 YFSETQ come from the germline V gene. The CDR3 spells CASSLDYNRYNEQFF. The CDR3 DNA reads as TGCGCCAGCAGCTTGGACTACAACCGTTACAATGAGCAGTTCTTC. The full variable domain, with the rest looked up from reference TRBV5-1 and TRBJ2-1, is KAGVTQTPRYLIKTRGQQVTLSCSPISGHRSVSWYQQTPGQGLQFLFEYFSETQRNKGNFPGRFSGRQFSNSRSEMNVSTLELGDSALYLCASSLDYNRYNEQFFGPGTRLTVL.

The rearrangement links TRBV7-8 to TRBJ2-7; 12 bases line up with TRBD2. The V gene end was trimmed by 3 bases and the J gene end by 0 bases; junction bases not matched to a gene: 6. The CDR3 runs to 17 residues. Germline V gene sequence: CDR1 SGHVS, CDR2 FQNEAQ. In DNA form, the CDR3 reads TGTGCCAGCAGCTTCCGACTAGCGGGAGTCAGCTCCTACGAGCAGTACTTC. This codes for CASSFRLAGVSSYEQYF.

The rearrangement links TRBV7-6 to TRBJ2-1; 15 nucleotides align to TRBD2. The trim removed 5 bases at V and 6 bases at J, leaving 14 bases unmatched. The germline gives CDR1 SGHVS, CDR2 FNYEAQ. CDR3 size: 19 residues. In DNA form, the CDR3 reads TGTGCCAGCAGCACCCCCGGACTAGCGGGAGGGGAGGGAGGCAATGAGCAGTTCTTC. It is translated as CASSTPGLAGGEGGNEQFF.

The chain combines TRBV6-1 with TRBJ2-5; 12 nucleotides line up with TRBD2. V trimming: 2 bases; J trimming: 4 bases; junction bases outside the gene matches: 8. Germline V lookup: CDR1 MNHNS, CDR2 SASEGT. This CDR3 contains 17 residues. CDR3 residues: CASSELAGGPGGETQYF. DNA of the CDR3: TGTGCCAGCAGTGAACTAGCGGGGGGGCCGGGAGGAGAGACCCAGTACTTC.

This chain uses TRBV5-1 with TRBJ2-1; weak D call: TRBD2 (6 bases). V dropped 2 bases and J dropped 7 bases, with 16 bases sitting between them. CDR1 and CDR2 (germline): SGHRS, YFSETQ. The CDR3 is made up of 15 amino acids. Here the CDR3 DNA reads TGCGCCAGCAGCTTCGGTGCTGCTAGCGTTAATGAGCAGTTCTTC. Its protein product is CASSFGAASVNEQFF.

J is TRBJ2-5 and V is TRBV6-5, with TRBD1 matching 7 bases. Germline CDR1 and CDR2: MNHEY and SVGAGI. This CDR3 spans 14 amino acids. Trimming removed 8 bases from V and 7 bases from J; junction bases left unmatched: 13. CDR3 sequence (DNA): TGTGCCAGCTCACCCGACAGGGTGAGATGGACCCAGTACTTC. Its protein is CASSPDRVRWTQYF.

The rearrangement links TRBV2 to TRBJ2-1; 10 nucleotides agree with TRBD2. In germline, CDR1 is SNHLY, CDR2 FYNNEI. The length of the CDR3 is 15 residues. Germline trimming cut 1 base from V and 9 bases from J; bases unmatched to any gene: 6. The chain's CDR3 is CASSEGSGGAVEQFF. CDR3 DNA sequence: TGTGCCAGCAGTGAAGGCAGCGGGGGGGCCGTTGAGCAGTTCTTC.

The V gene is TRBV14, the J gene TRBJ2-5, with D unclear. Matching the DNA end better, TRBJ2-7 makes the J call doubtful. The CDR3 length is 12 residues. CDR1 is SGHDN, CDR2 FVKESK, per germline. The CDR3 coding sequence is TGTGCCAGCAGTCGTACTACCTACGAGCAGTACTTC. Protein: CASSRTTYEQYF.

This clone was seen more than once but under ten times. This chain uses TRBV11-2 with TRBJ2-2; 7 nucleotides match TRBD1. This CDR3 region has 14 residues. V trimming: 6 bases; J trimming: 4 bases; junction bases outside the gene matches: 5. The germline V gene has CDR1 SGHAT and CDR2 FQNNGV. CDR3 sequence: CASRRGQLTGELFF. The CDR3 region has the DNA TGTGCCAGCAGGAGGGGGCAGCTCACCGGGGAGCTGTTTTTT.

The rearrangement uses TRBV6-5 and TRBJ2-7; 9 nucleotides agree with TRBD1. Germline V gene lookup returns CDR1 MNHEY and CDR2 SVGAGI. The V segment lost 1 base and the J segment 3 bases; nucleotides outside the gene matches: 7. This CDR3 has 16 residues. Here the CDR3 DNA reads TGTGCCAGCAGTTACTTATTGGGACAGGGACTCTACGAGCAGTACTTC. Protein sequence: CASSYLLGQGLYEQYF.

This clone was seen just once. The chain has TRBV6-6 and TRBJ2-3; 11 nucleotides match TRBD2. CDR1 MNHNY and CDR2 SVGAGI come from the germline V gene (reference sequence). The CDR3 runs to 14 residues. Trimming took 10 bases from V and 4 from J; bases not matched to a gene: 7. The CDR3: CATLAGGPSDTQYF. CDR3 nucleotides: TGTGCCACCTTAGCGGGGGGGCCCTCAGATACGCAGTATTTT.

J is TRBJ2-7 and V is TRBV18; 7 bases are a match to TRBD1. J gave up 6 bases and V 7 bases, and 15 bases lay outside the gene matches. The germline CDR1 and CDR2 sequences are KGHSH and LQKENI. This CDR3 contains 15 residues. The chain's CDR3 is CASFHQVEGAGEQYF. In DNA form, the CDR3 reads TGTGCCAGCTTTCACCAGGTTGAGGGGGCGGGCGAGCAGTACTTC.

This chain links TRBV7-6 with TRBJ1-1; no reliable D call. CDR1 SGHVS and CDR2 FNYEAQ come from the germline V gene. The CDR3 covers 15 residues. Between the trimmed V and J ends, which lost 1 base and 1 base, there was a span of 10 bases. Here the CDR3 DNA reads TGTGCCAGCAGCTTAGGATGGGGAGGGAACACTGAAGCTTTCTTT. This codes for CASSLGWGGNTEAFF.